Reported below is one TCR beta chain. The target antigen is unknown. This sample stems from a study of shared clonotypes between healthy human individuals. With 6 bases clipped from V and 4 bases from J, the junction kept 9 bases outside the gene matches. The germline V gene has CDR1 MDHEN and CDR2 SYDVKM. The CDR3 consists of 15 residues. Notes on the study in general: The authors sampled blood alone, and tissue repertoires likely differ.

Several immunoSEQ plates held equal portions of the genomic DNA taken from each subset. Some clones are missing from TCRdb's copy, which holds only in-frame ones; the method was immunoSEQ multiplex PCR. Of 2 million to 3 million clones in the sample, approximately 90% were seen once. V is TRBV28 and J is TRBJ1-2; 9 bases fit TRBD1. The sample consisted of naive CD4+ T cells sorted from blood. As to subset: CD45RA+ positively selected. The sequence came from a man between 18 and 35 years old in good health. The CDR3 region is CASSSPGTGFYGYTF. CDR3 sequence (DNA): TGTGCCAGCAGCTCTCCAGGGACAGGGTTCTATGGCTACACCTTC.